This TCR beta chain was captured in a study of CD8 T cells in Susac syndrome. The T cells that were sequenced for TCR beta were CD8+ and CD4+ cells from blood. TEMRA cells were FACS-enriched, while CD8+ and CD4+ T cells were negatively isolated. Random hexamers served to reverse transcribe roughly 0.5 to 1 ug RNA. An immunoSEQ multiplex PCR generated amplified TCR beta CDR3 products spanning 54 Vbeta and 13 Jbeta. Each CDR3 protein gets one entry after TCRdb re-called the immunoSEQ multiplex PCR reads with MiXCR. The table has hundreds of thousands of distinct CDR3 sequences, about 95% seen once. The CDR3 runs to 15 residues. Germline CDR1 and CDR2: MNHNS and SASEGT. V was clipped by 2 bases and J by 4 bases; unmatched bases: 2.

The sequencing sample was made of CD4+ T cells from PBMCs. The sequence was collected from a human donor with multiple sclerosis. The gene calls are TRBV6-1 and TRBJ2-1; TRBD2 matches 10 bases. The CDR3 loop is CASSEWTSGYNEQFF. The CDR3, as DNA: TGTGCCAGCAGTGAATGGACTAGCGGTTACAATGAGCAGTTCTTC.